One sample yielded the 15 T cell receptor beta chains listed below, sequenced in a study of blood T cells in healthy people across ages. Together with a sample-barcoded 5' primer, a J-beta primer mix was included in a second PCR lasting roughly 6 to 12 cycles. TCRdb called the 5' RACE reads again in MiXCR, with one record for every CDR3 protein. The sample records over 1.5 million distinct CDR3 sequences, roughly 50% being singletons. The sequenced material came from blood. Receptors originate from a woman aged 40 to 50 in good health.

This clonotype has just a few counts. In nucleotides, the CDR3 is TGTGCCAGCAGCGTAGACCCCGGCGGGGGAATCCAAGAGACCCAGTACTTC. Protein sequence: CASSVDPGGGIQETQYF. The chain is built from TRBV9 and TRBJ2-5, with 7 bases identical to TRBD2. The CDR3 loop spans 17 amino acids. The germline gives CDR1 SGDLS, CDR2 YYNGEE. V lost 0 bases to trimming and J lost 1 base; unmatched junction nucleotides: 9.

The rearrangement joins TRBV28 to TRBJ1-2; the D is unclear. The CDR3 sequence is 13 residues long. Trimming left V 2 bases short and J 11 bases short, with 15 bases between. The V gene's germline CDR1 is MDHEN and CDR2 SYDVKM. In DNA, the CDR3 is TGTGCCAGCAGTTTAGCCAATTTGTCGGGATACACCTTC. It encodes CASSLANLSGYTF.

CDR3 nucleotide sequence: TGTGCCAGCAGCTCGAACAGTCCAGATACGCAGTATTTT. Its translation: CASSSNSPDTQYF. The J gene is TRBJ2-3, the V gene TRBV7-2, with D uncertain. CDR1 and CDR2 from the germline V gene are SGHTA and FQGNSA. Trimming removed 4 bases from V and 4 bases from J, with 9 bases in between. The CDR3 runs 13 residues.

This sequence joins TRBV9 and TRBJ1-1; unclear D gene. The CDR3 runs to 13 residues. CDR1 is SGDLS and CDR2 is YYNGEE in the germline V gene. V lost 3 bases to trimming and J lost 0 bases, with 6 bases between them. The CDR3: CASSAQVNTEAFF. For the CDR3, the DNA is TGTGCCAGCAGCGCGCAGGTGAACACTGAAGCTTTCTTT.

This chain uses TRBV24-1 with TRBJ2-5, with D perhaps TRBD1 or TRBD2 (5 bases each). Trimming pared 6 bases from V and 4 bases from J, leaving 14 bases between. The germline CDR1 and CDR2 sequences are KGHDR and SFDVKD. This CDR3 contains 14 residues. The CDR3 sequence is CATSPGTVGETQYF. CDR3 DNA sequence: TGTGCCACCAGTCCAGGGACGGTTGGAGAGACCCAGTACTTC.

Only a few counts were recorded for this clonotype. J is TRBJ1-1 and V is TRBV5-4; weak D call: TRBD1 (6 bases). Germline CDR1 is SGHNT and CDR2 is YYREEE (reference sequence). This CDR3 has 15 amino acids. Trimming removed 2 bases from V and 3 bases from J, with 14 bases in between. This CDR3 reads CASSFPAGEYTEAFF. DNA for the CDR3: TGTGCCAGCAGCTTCCCGGCAGGGGAGTACACTGAAGCTTTCTTT.

The chain recombines TRBV7-3 with TRBJ2-3, with D perhaps TRBD2 (6 bases). The germline gives CDR1 SGHTA, CDR2 FQGTGA. The CDR3 length is 14 residues. V was clipped by 8 bases and J by 6 bases, with 18 bases between them. The CDR3 region has the DNA TGTGCCAGCGGAACCGGGACTGGCATGGATACGCAGTATTTT. Translated, it gives CASGTGTGMDTQYF.

The rearrangement uses TRBV24-1 and TRBJ1-2, with D tentatively TRBD1 (5 bases). Germline V lookup: CDR1 KGHDR, CDR2 SFDVKD. V was shortened by 4 bases and J by 8 bases, with 19 bases between the two germline ends. The CDR3 totals 15 residues. CDR3 coding DNA: TGTGCCACCAGTGACCCCATCGGGACGGCCAGGGGCTACACCTTC. The encoded protein is CATSDPIGTARGYTF.

This clonotype was seen a handful of times. The chain employs TRBV4-3 and TRBJ1-2; 7 nucleotides agree with TRBD1. Per germline, CDR1 LGHNA and CDR2 YSLEER. Trimming removed 3 bases from V and 3 bases from J; junction bases left unmatched: 13. The CDR3 is made up of 17 amino acids. The CDR3 protein is CASSHSPGGARDYGYTF. CDR3 nucleotides: TGCGCCAGCAGCCACAGTCCAGGGGGGGCAAGAGACTATGGCTACACCTTC.

This chain joins TRBV7-9 and TRBJ2-3, with no clear D. Trimming stripped 5 bases from V and 4 bases from J, with 16 bases between. CDR3 length: 15 residues. Germline values: CDR1 SEHNR, CDR2 FQNEAQ (reference sequence). The CDR3 DNA reads TGTGCCAGCAGCCAAGGACGGCAGCTCGCAGATACGCAGTATTTT. Its translation is CASSQGRQLADTQYF. Supplemented by reference TRBV7-9 and TRBJ2-3, the full variable domain reads DTGVSQNPRHKITKRGQNVTFRCDPISEHNRLYWYRQTLGQGPEFLTYFQNEAQLEKSRLLSDRFSAERPKGSFSTLEIQRTEQGDSAMYLCASSQGRQLADTQYFGPGTRLTVL.

This clonotype has more than one count but fewer than ten. The chain is built from TRBV25-1 and TRBJ1-2, with unresolved D. V was clipped by 1 base and J by 1 base, with 13 bases between them. CDR1 MGHDK and CDR2 SYGVNS come from the germline V gene. The CDR3 totals 16 residues. The CDR3 loop is CASSESVGKFNYGYTF. The CDR3 DNA reads TGTGCCAGCAGTGAATCTGTAGGGAAATTTAACTATGGCTACACCTTC.

The gene calls are TRBV9 and TRBJ2-5; tentative D call: TRBD2 (5 bases). The length of the CDR3 is 15 residues. With 4 bases removed from V and 11 bases from J, the gap between germline ends came to 24 bases. Looked up from germline, CDR1 is SGDLS and CDR2 is YYNGEE. The CDR3 coding sequence is TGTGCCAGCAGCCGTGAGGGCGCAACCGGGGATGAGCAGTACTTC. It translates to CASSREGATGDEQYF.

In DNA, the CDR3 is TGCAGCGTTGTGTACAGGAACAATGAGCAGTTCTTC. Protein: CSVVYRNNEQFF. V usage is TRBV29-1 and J usage is TRBJ2-1; perhaps TRBD1 as D (5 bases). Between the trimmed V and J ends, which lost 4 bases and 5 bases, there was a span of 9 bases. CDR1 is SQVTM and CDR2 is ANQGSEA in the germline V gene. The CDR3 runs 12 residues.

The chain carries TRBV20-1 and TRBJ2-1, with 7 bases identical to TRBD2. This CDR3 is built from 13 residues. Per the germline V gene, CDR1 is DFQATT and CDR2 is SNEGSKA (reference sequence). Here the CDR3 DNA reads TGCTCCACGAAAGGTCCGGGAGGAGAGACCCAGTTCTTC. It translates to CSTKGPGGETQFF.

DNA for the CDR3: TGTGCCAGCAGTTACTCGAGGGTTCAGTTCTACGAGCAGTACTTC. This gives the protein CASSYSRVQFYEQYF. The rearrangement links TRBV6-5 to TRBJ2-7; possibly TRBD2 for D (5 bases). Trimming stripped 0 bases from V and 3 bases from J, with 12 bases between. Germline CDR1 reads MNHEY; CDR2 reads SVGAGI. The length of the CDR3 is 15 residues.